The next 31 T cell receptor beta chains were all read from a single sample in a study of regulatory T cells in long-lasting Graves disease. Noted time point: newly diagnosed GD, antithyroid drugs for less than 3 months. Construction of the TCR library relied on RNA isolated from PBMCs. Investigators prepared the TCR beta libraries by applying iRepertoire HTBI primers and Arm-PCR of CDR3 regions. TCRdb reprocessed the multiplex PCR reads with MiXCR, giving one entry per CDR3 protein. The sample holds roughly 380,000 distinct CDR3 sequences, 15% seen once. The sample in question was peripheral blood mononuclear cells (PBMCs), obtained at new diagnosis, from a patient treated with antithyroid drugs. These receptors were collected from a female donor with Graves disease.

This clonotype was seen many times. CDR3 region: CAWSGKGSQPQHF. As DNA, the CDR3 is TGTGCCTGGAGTGGTAAAGGGAGTCAGCCCCAGCATTTT. The rearrangement links TRBV30 to TRBJ1-5; D uncertain. Germline V lookup: CDR1 GTSNPN, CDR2 SVGIG (reference sequence). V was clipped by 1 base and J by 6 bases, with 10 bases between them. CDR3 size: 13 residues.

The rearrangement uses TRBV27 and TRBJ2-1; TRBD1 or TRBD2 may be the D gene (7 bases each). The V gene lost 0 bases and the J gene lost 4 bases, with 13 bases spanning the gap. Germline values: CDR1 MNHEY, CDR2 SMNVEV (reference sequence). This CDR3 comprises 16 residues. CDR3 amino acids: CASSLSTGEGYNEQFF. The CDR3, as DNA: TGTGCCAGCAGTTTATCCACAGGGGAGGGTTACAATGAGCAGTTCTTC.

In its sample, this clonotype was seen many times. V usage is TRBV7-2 and J usage is TRBJ2-5; no clear D. The V end lost 4 bases, the J end lost 1 base, and 4 bases lay between the germline ends. CDR1 and CDR2 (germline): SGHTA, FQGNSA. The CDR3 contains 12 residues. In nucleotides, the CDR3 is TGTGCCAGCAGCTGGGGCCAAGAGACCCAGTACTTC. It specifies CASSWGQETQYF.

This clonotype has at least ten counts. The genes are TRBV7-2 and TRBJ1-2; D is undetermined. In germline, CDR1 is SGHTA, CDR2 FQGNSA. V lost 1 base to trimming and J lost 4 bases, with 10 bases between them. The CDR3 totals 14 residues. The CDR3 DNA is TGTGCCAGCAGCTTAGAGGAACGGATCTATGGCTACACCTTC. This sequence encodes CASSLEERIYGYTF.

This clonotype appeared many times. The J gene is TRBJ2-7, the V gene TRBV27, with D maybe TRBD2 (6 bases). CDR1 MNHEY and CDR2 SMNVEV come from the germline V gene (reference sequence). The V gene lost 2 bases and the J gene lost 5 bases, with 13 bases spanning the gap. This CDR3 contains 14 residues. CDR3 sequence (DNA): TGTGCCAGCAGTTTACGGGGGATTGTTAACGAGCAGTACTTC. This sequence encodes CASSLRGIVNEQYF.

In its sample, this clonotype was seen many times. This rearrangement joins TRBV18 to TRBJ1-1; D ambiguous. V was pared by 3 bases and J by 8 bases, with 13 bases between. CDR1 KGHSH and CDR2 LQKENI come from the germline V gene. The CDR3 runs 13 residues. CDR3 protein: CASSPPQTLEAFF. CDR3 nucleotides: TGTGCCAGCTCACCCCCCCAAACCTTGGAAGCTTTCTTT.

This clonotype was detected once. This sequence may be a read error, since a much larger clone differs from it by one base. The conserved final phenylalanine or tryptophan is absent from the CDR3, which likely points to a read error. Because the CDR3's place on the DNA is in doubt, the DNA is left out and the CDR3 is given as listed by TCRdb. The chain uses TRBV7-9 and TRBJ2-1; the table gives TRBD1 as D, unverified against the DNA. The germline CDR1 and CDR2 sequences are SEHNR and FQNEAQ (reference sequence). The CDR3 is 8 amino acids long, termini counted. The CDR3 here is CASPGGFL.

As to this clonotype: This clone may be a read error of a much larger clone one base away. Likely a read error: the CDR3 ends without its conserved phenylalanine or tryptophan. The V gene is TRBV27, the J gene TRBJ1-1; TRBD1 is a possible D gene (6 bases). The V end lost 8 bases, the J end lost 0 bases, and 10 bases lay between the germline ends. The CDR3 contains 13 residues. Germline loops: CDR1 MNHEY, CDR2 SMNVEV (reference sequence). The CDR3 DNA reads TGTGCCAGCGGTGACAGGATGAACACTGAAGCTTTCTGT. Its protein product is CASGDRMNTEAFC.

This clonotype was detected many times. The rearrangement uses TRBV6-2 or TRBV6-3 and TRBJ1-5; perhaps TRBD1 as D (6 bases). CDR3 size: 18 residues. Germline assignment: CDR1 MNHEY and CDR2 SVGEGT. Trimming took off 0 bases at V and 5 bases at J, with 20 bases between the two ends. The CDR3 coding sequence is TGTGCCAGCAGTTACTCTACAGGGTTTGCGGTCGTTGATCAGCCCCAGCATTTT. It translates to CASSYSTGFAVVDQPQHF.

About this clonotype itself: A single base is all that separates this from a far larger clone, so a read error is likely. This chain joins TRBV20-1 and TRBJ2-5; perhaps TRBD2 as D (6 bases). V was pared by 0 bases and J by 11 bases, with 19 bases between. This CDR3 comprises 14 residues. Germline V gene sequence: CDR1 DFQATT, CDR2 SNEGSKA (reference sequence). CDR3 sequence: CSARDGGGYNEQYF. The CDR3 DNA reads as TGCAGTGCTAGAGATGGCGGAGGGTACAATGAGCAGTACTTC.

This clonotype showed up just a few times. With a much larger clone just one base away, this may be a read error. Since the CDR3 does not end with the conserved phenylalanine or tryptophan, this likely comes from a read error. This rearrangement joins TRBV6-5 to TRBJ1-1; 7 nucleotides line up with TRBD1. Germline trimming cut 0 bases from V and 5 bases from J; bases unmatched to any gene: 6. The CDR3 runs 15 residues. Germline CDR1 and CDR2: MNHEY and SVGAGI. CDR3 DNA sequence: TGTGCCAGCAGTTACTCAGAGGGGGCGCGGACTGAAGCTTTCCTT. Encoded protein: CASSYSEGARTEAFL.

This clonotype was detected ten times or more. The chain joins TRBV4-3 to TRBJ2-7; D is possibly TRBD1 or TRBD2 (5 bases each). There are 20 residues in the CDR3. Trimming took 3 bases from V and 0 from J, leaving 27 bases between them. Per the germline V gene, CDR1 is LGHNA and CDR2 is YSLEER. CDR3 region: CASSQVLTGRRFEGSYEQYF. The DNA for the CDR3 is TGCGCCAGCAGCCAGGTCTTGACGGGACGTCGGTTTGAAGGCTCCTACGAGCAGTACTTC.

The chain recombines TRBV6-1 with TRBJ2-1, with D maybe TRBD2 (5 bases). The CDR3 has 16 amino acids. V was clipped by 1 base and J by 4 bases, with 14 bases between them. In germline, CDR1 is MNHNS, CDR2 SASEGT. The CDR3 DNA reads TGTGCCAGCAGTGAAGGGGCCCGAGGGTCTTACAATGAGCAGTTCTTC. This encodes CASSEGARGSYNEQFF.

The V and J genes are TRBV28 and TRBJ2-1, with 7 bases aligning to TRBD1. The length of the CDR3 is 13 residues. Germline values: CDR1 MDHEN, CDR2 SYDVKM. Germline trimming cut 8 bases from V and 10 bases from J; bases unmatched to any gene: 11. The CDR3 protein is CASGDRGIGEQFF. In DNA form, the CDR3 reads TGTGCCAGCGGGGACAGAGGGATCGGGGAGCAGTTCTTC.

This clonotype was picked up many times. This chain connects TRBV3-1 to TRBJ2-3; possibly TRBD2 for D (6 bases). V was trimmed by 4 bases and J by 5 bases, leaving 13 bases between them. This CDR3 has 14 residues. The germline CDR1 and CDR2 sequences are LGHDT and YNNKEL (reference sequence). CDR3: CASSREGLGDTQYF. In DNA form, the CDR3 reads TGTGCCAGCAGCCGAGAGGGACTCGGAGATACGCAGTATTTT.

This clonotype was found many times. The chain carries TRBV28 and TRBJ2-1; D perhaps matches TRBD2 (7 bases). V lost 11 bases and J lost 7, with 15 bases in between. The CDR3 is 12 amino acids. Germline V lookup: CDR1 MDHEN, CDR2 SYDVKM. The DNA of the CDR3 is TGTGCCGCGGGGGCCTTGGGAAATGAGCAGTTCTTC. Protein sequence: CAAGALGNEQFF.

This clonotype was counted at least ten times. The rearrangement uses TRBV10-1 and TRBJ1-1, with D tentatively TRBD1 (5 bases). CDR3 length: 13 residues. Germline values: CDR1 WNHNN, CDR2 SYGVQD (reference sequence). Trimming pared 1 base from V and 7 bases from J, leaving 10 bases between. The CDR3 reads CASSELGRSEAFF. In DNA form, the CDR3 reads TGCGCCAGCAGTGAGTTGGGACGGAGTGAAGCTTTCTTT.

This chain joins TRBV12-3 or TRBV12-4 and TRBJ2-7, with D possibly being TRBD2 (6 bases). The CDR3 spans 15 residues. Trimming took 0 bases from V and 4 from J, leaving 13 bases between them. The CDR3 nucleotides are TGTGCCAGCAGTTTAGCGCGCGGGGCGCTTTACGAGCAGTACTTC. Protein product: CASSLARGALYEQYF.

Many counts were recorded for this clonotype. The chain uses TRBV20-1 and TRBJ1-2; D remains ambiguous. Germline V gene sequence: CDR1 DFQATT, CDR2 SNEGSKA (reference sequence). The CDR3 covers 12 residues. The CDR3 loop is CSHLSTDYGYTF. The DNA for the CDR3 is TGCAGCCACCTAAGCACGGATTATGGCTACACCTTC.

CDR3 in DNA: TGTGCCAGCAGCTTATCAGGGACAGGGGGCGGAAATCAGCCCCAGCATTTT. Translation gives CASSLSGTGGGNQPQHF. The rearrangement links TRBV7-2 to TRBJ1-5, with 12 positions matching TRBD1. J was trimmed by 4 bases and V by 2 bases; bases with no gene match: 6. The length of the CDR3 is 17 residues. Per germline, CDR1 SGHTA and CDR2 FQGNSA.

This clonotype appeared a few times. The J gene is TRBJ1-1, the V gene TRBV5-1; D not resolved. Germline V gives CDR1 SGHRS, CDR2 YFSETQ. CDR3 length equals 14 residues. Trimming took 2 bases from V and 1 from J, leaving 9 bases between them. The CDR3 nucleotides are TGCGCCAGCAGCTTCCGGGAGGCGAACACTGAAGCTTTCTTT. This codes for CASSFREANTEAFF.

The V gene is TRBV12-5, the J gene TRBJ1-5; no definite D call. Germline V gene lookup returns CDR1 LGHNT and CDR2 FRNRAP. Trimming stripped 6 bases from V and 3 bases from J, with 9 bases between. The CDR3 runs 13 residues. The CDR3 coding sequence is TGTGCTAGTGGCGACGTTATCAATCAGCCCCAGCATTTT. Translation: CASGDVINQPQHF.

The chain joins TRBV7-9 to TRBJ2-1, with 10 bases fitting TRBD2. Germline loops: CDR1 SEHNR, CDR2 FQNEAQ (reference sequence). V lost 5 bases, J lost 7 bases, and 23 bases stayed unmatched. This CDR3 spans 20 amino acids. The CDR3 spells CASSPPSALAGVSGGNEQFF. In DNA, the CDR3 is TGTGCCAGCAGCCCCCCTTCAGCCCTAGCGGGAGTGTCGGGAGGGAATGAGCAGTTCTTC.

Comment on this clonotype: A far bigger clonotype differs at one base, so this is likely a read error. J is TRBJ2-1 and V is TRBV2, with TRBD1 matching 9 bases. CDR3 length equals 14 residues. Germline V gene lookup returns CDR1 SNHLY and CDR2 FYNNEI. Germline trimming cut 6 bases from V and 10 bases from J; bases unmatched to any gene: 10. CDR3 DNA: TGTGCCAGCAGGGACAGGGGTATAAGGTACGAGCAGTTCTTC. Translating gives CASRDRGIRYEQFF.

This clonotype has just a few counts. As DNA, the CDR3 is TGTGCCAGCAGTTACTACCCCATGGGGGCTCAGGGGGGGAGCAATCAGCCCCAGCATTTT. Residues: CASSYYPMGAQGGSNQPQHF. The V gene is TRBV6-2 or TRBV6-3, the J gene TRBJ1-5; 7 nucleotides match TRBD1. The germline V gene has CDR1 MNHEY and CDR2 SVGEGT. This CDR3 comprises 20 residues. V was clipped by 1 base and J by 1 base; unmatched bases: 16.

The table lists this clonotype with many counts. V usage is TRBV11-1 and J usage is TRBJ2-1, with D perhaps matching TRBD2 (6 bases). Germline-derived CDR1 and CDR2 are SGHAT and FQDESV (reference sequence). CDR3 length: 16 residues. Trimming removed 5 bases from V and 2 bases from J, with 16 bases in between. The CDR3 sequence is CASSPTTSTTYNEQFF. Here the CDR3 DNA reads TGTGCCAGCAGCCCGACTACTAGCACTACCTACAATGAGCAGTTCTTC.

The chain couples TRBV12-5 to TRBJ2-5, with D unresolved. V gave up 1 base and J gave up 1 base, with 10 bases separating them. The CDR3 covers 15 residues. Germline V lookup: CDR1 LGHNT, CDR2 FRNRAP. As DNA, the CDR3 is TGTGCTAGTGGTTTGGCGAAGATACTCCAAGAGACCCAGTACTTC. This gives the protein CASGLAKILQETQYF.

This clonotype was recorded many times. The rearrangement links TRBV10-3 to TRBJ1-6, with TRBD1 matching 7 bases. The CDR3 length is 13 residues. V trimming: 7 bases; J trimming: 9 bases; junction bases outside the gene matches: 6. The germline CDR1 and CDR2 sequences are ENHRY and SYGVKD. In DNA, the CDR3 is TGTGCCATCAATACAGGGGAGTTTTCACCCCTCCACTTT. Its translation is CAINTGEFSPLHF.

A few counts support this clonotype. CDR3 in DNA: TGCGCCAGCAGCTCAGGACTAGCGGGAGATGAGCAGTACTTC. Translation: CASSSGLAGDEQYF. The V and J genes are TRBV5-1 and TRBJ2-7; 13 bases map to TRBD2. Per the germline V gene, CDR1 is SGHRS and CDR2 is YFSETQ. CDR3 length: 14 amino acids. Unmatched junction bases numbered 4, after V lost 3 bases and J lost 7 bases. The full variable domain, completed using reference TRBV5-1 and TRBJ2-7, is KAGVTQTPRYLIKTRGQQVTLSCSPISGHRSVSWYQQTPGQGLQFLFEYFSETQRNKGNFPGRFSGRQFSNSRSEMNVSTLELGDSALYLCASSSGLAGDEQYFGPGTRLTVT.

The table lists this clonotype with many counts. The chain has TRBV7-6 and TRBJ2-3, with D tentatively TRBD2 (7 bases). Germline values: CDR1 SGHVS, CDR2 FNYEAQ. V was pared by 4 bases and J by 0 bases, with 11 bases between. The CDR3 is made up of 15 amino acids. In DNA, the CDR3 is TGTGCCAGCAGCTACGGGGGGCTGAGCACAGATACGCAGTATTTT. Its protein product is CASSYGGLSTDTQYF.

The chain is built from TRBV6-2 or TRBV6-3 and TRBJ2-2, with 13 bases identical to TRBD2. The CDR3 has 16 amino acids. Germline CDR1 MNHEY, CDR2 SVGEGT. V dropped 6 bases and J dropped 9; count of bases not matched to a gene: 10. The CDR3 nucleotides are TGTGCCAGCAGGCCACCCGGACTAGCGGGAGTCCGGGAGCTGTTTTTT. This sequence encodes CASRPPGLAGVRELFF.